Following are 9 T cell receptor beta chains from one sample sequenced in a study of Ad26.COV2.S vaccination and SARS-CoV-2 variants. TCRdb keeps only in-frame clones here, not all; method: immunoSEQ multiplex PCR. The data hold hundreds of thousands of clones, with 92% observed a single time. This sample comprised peripheral blood, obtained after recovery from COVID-19. The receptors here all came from a human donor who had recovered from COVID-19.

The V and J genes are TRBV9 and TRBJ2-3; tentatively, D is TRBD1 (5 bases). CDR1 is SGDLS and CDR2 is YYNGEE in the germline V gene. Trimming stripped 4 bases from V and 3 bases from J, with 6 bases between. CDR3 length: 12 amino acids. This CDR3 is CASSSGTDTQYF. The CDR3 DNA reads TGTGCCAGCAGCTCAGGGACAGATACGCAGTATTTT.

The chain uses TRBV4-1 and TRBJ2-7; perhaps TRBD1 as D (5 bases). The germline V gene has CDR1 MGHRA and CDR2 YSYEKL. Between the trimmed V and J ends, which lost 0 bases and 5 bases, there was a span of 14 bases. The CDR3 length is 15 residues. The CDR3 DNA reads TGCGCCAGCAGCCAAGATAAAGGGGTCTTAAACGAGCAGTACTTC. This codes for CASSQDKGVLNEQYF.

The J gene is TRBJ2-2, the V gene TRBV5-4; 7 bases are a match to TRBD2. CDR3 length: 16 amino acids. Germline lookup yields CDR1 SGHNT and CDR2 YYREEE (reference sequence). Trimming took 6 bases from V and 1 from J; bases not matched to a gene: 9. CDR3 region: CASNPVGGLNTGELFF. The CDR3 DNA sequence: TGTGCCAGCAATCCCGTCGGGGGGTTGAACACCGGGGAGCTGTTTTTT.

The chain employs TRBV3-1 (or the pseudogene TRBV3-2) and TRBJ1-1; D possibly corresponds to TRBD1 (6 bases). Looked up from germline, CDR1 is LGHDT and CDR2 is YNNKEL (reference sequence). The CDR3 contains 15 residues. Trimming cost V 1 base and J 0 bases, with 9 bases left between them. CDR3 residues: CASSQAGAVNTEAFF. The CDR3 DNA reads TGTGCCAGCAGCCAAGCAGGGGCGGTGAACACTGAAGCTTTCTTT.

The CDR3 nucleotides read TGTGCCAGCAGCCCCGGGACAGGGAGAAGATCCCTCCACTTT. It encodes CASSPGTGRRSLHF. The chain couples TRBV14 to TRBJ1-6; 9 nucleotides agree with TRBD1. The junction had 9 bases not matched to a gene; V was cut back by 4 bases and J by 14 bases. The CDR3 has 14 amino acids. Germline assignment: CDR1 SGHDN and CDR2 FVKESK.

The CDR3 bases are TGTGCCAGCACCCGCGACACAGATACGCAGTATTTT. Protein product: CASTRDTDTQYF. This sequence joins TRBV5-8 and TRBJ2-3; D gene ambiguous. Germline V gene data show CDR1 as SGHTS and CDR2 as YDEGEE. This CDR3 is built from 12 residues. Trimming took off 6 bases at V and 2 bases at J, with 7 bases between the two ends.

The chain carries TRBV7-9 and TRBJ1-1, with no clear D. The CDR3 has 12 residues. Germline assignment: CDR1 SEHNR and CDR2 FQNEAQ (reference sequence). Trimming shortened V by 1 base and J by 10 bases, and 10 bases separated the two germline ends. The CDR3 DNA sequence: TGTGCCAGCAGCTTAGGAGTTAGAGGAGCTTTCTTT. The encoded protein is CASSLGVRGAFF.

The V gene is TRBV6-6, the J gene TRBJ1-5, with 11 positions matching TRBD1. CDR1 is MNHNY, CDR2 SVGAGI, per germline (reference sequence). The CDR3 contains 16 residues. The V segment lost 8 bases and the J segment 4 bases; nucleotides outside the gene matches: 10. The CDR3 DNA follows: TGTGCCAGCTCCTACTCCGGGACAGGGGGTAATCAGCCCCAGCATTTT. As protein: CASSYSGTGGNQPQHF.

V and J are TRBV27 and TRBJ2-7; D might be TRBD2 (6 bases). This CDR3 contains 16 residues. The germline CDR1 and CDR2 sequences are MNHEY and SMNVEV (reference sequence). V shed 0 bases and J shed 0 bases, with 12 bases lying between them. The CDR3 DNA sequence: TGTGCCAGCAGTTTATCGGGACTGGCAAGCTCCTACGAGCAGTACTTC. Protein: CASSLSGLASSYEQYF.